Shown below are 26 T cell receptor beta chains from a single sample sequenced in a study of identical twins. TCRdb re-called the 5' RACE reads with MiXCR, one entry per CDR3 protein. Among 500,000 to 650,000 distinct CDR3 sequences, roughly 7.2% were seen once, and the ten largest hold about 1.5%. The sample was also reused in another study, on yellow fever vaccine responses in identical twins.

Source material: PBMCs. The receptors were sampled from a woman under 30 in good health.

The chain recombines TRBV6-5 with TRBJ2-5; 7 bases map to TRBD2. This CDR3 spans 14 amino acids. The germline V gene has CDR1 MNHEY and CDR2 SVGAGI. Trimming took 3 bases from V and 3 from J; bases not matched to a gene: 4. The CDR3: CASSYGGGKETQYF. CDR3 DNA sequence: TGTGCCAGCAGTTATGGCGGGGGAAAAGAGACCCAGTACTTC.

This clonotype has only a few counts. This sequence joins TRBV20-1 and TRBJ2-7; perhaps TRBD2 as D (5 bases). This CDR3 comprises 14 residues. The germline V gene has CDR1 DFQATT and CDR2 SNEGSKA (reference sequence). V was pared by 5 bases and J by 3 bases, with 17 bases between. The CDR3 is CSALIPYGGYEQYF. The CDR3, as DNA: TGCAGTGCTCTAATACCATATGGAGGCTACGAGCAGTACTTC.

Many counts were recorded for this clonotype. The chain joins TRBV4-1 to TRBJ2-5, with 12 bases fitting TRBD2. Unmatched junction bases numbered 5, after V lost 0 bases and J lost 6 bases. From germline, CDR1 is MGHRA and CDR2 YSYEKL. The CDR3 is made up of 16 amino acids. The CDR3 is CASSQEASGGAQTQYF. Written as DNA, the CDR3 is TGCGCCAGCAGCCAAGAGGCTAGCGGGGGGGCGCAGACCCAGTACTTC.

This clonotype occurred a few times. The CDR3 region has the DNA TGTGCCAGCAGCCCGAGAGGGGGAGTCTGGACAGGGTGGGCTTTCTTT. Translated, it gives CASSPRGGVWTGWAFF. This chain joins TRBV7-2 and TRBJ1-1; 8 nucleotides align to TRBD1. CDR3 length: 16 amino acids. V was pared by 5 bases and J by 11 bases, with 19 bases of the junction left unmatched. Germline loops: CDR1 SGHTA, CDR2 FQGNSA.

In this sample, this clonotype turned up a few times. This chain connects TRBV19 to TRBJ1-5; D call uncertain. Germline values: CDR1 LNHDA, CDR2 SQIVND (reference sequence). The CDR3 contains 15 residues. Trimming pared 10 bases from V and 5 bases from J, leaving 21 bases between. CDR3 loop: CATRPSFLNDQPQHF. Here the CDR3 DNA reads TGTGCCACCCGGCCCTCATTCCTGAACGATCAGCCCCAGCATTTT.

This chain joins TRBV7-6 and TRBJ2-5; D remains unclear. From germline, CDR1 is SGHVS and CDR2 FNYEAQ. The CDR3 contains 16 residues. V gave up 3 bases and J gave up 4 bases, with 18 bases separating them. The CDR3 coding sequence is TGTGCCAGCAGCTTCCGTCGACCGGACGTAAGAGAGACCCAGTACTTC. Translated, it gives CASSFRRPDVRETQYF.

This clonotype has at least ten counts. The chain has TRBV29-1 and TRBJ2-1, with D possibly matching TRBD1 (6 bases). Trimming shortened V by 7 bases and J by 5 bases, and 15 bases separated the two germline ends. Per the germline V gene, CDR1 is SQVTM and CDR2 is ANQGSEA. The length of the CDR3 is 13 residues. DNA for the CDR3: TGCAGCGATACGGGACACACGAACAATGAGCAGTTCTTC. It specifies CSDTGHTNNEQFF.

The chain carries TRBV11-2 and TRBJ2-1; weak D call: TRBD1 (5 bases). Germline assignment: CDR1 SGHAT and CDR2 FQNNGV. V shed 1 base and J shed 2 bases, with 18 bases lying between them. This CDR3 spans 18 amino acids. The CDR3 reads CASSLGPKGFRPYNEQFF. CDR3 nucleotides: TGTGCCAGCAGCTTAGGTCCCAAGGGGTTTCGTCCCTACAATGAGCAGTTCTTC.

There are many counts of this clonotype. This chain uses TRBV21-1 with TRBJ2-1; the D segment call TRBD2 is taken from the table without a DNA check. TRBV21-1 is described as a pseudogene. The CDR3 runs 17 residues. The CDR3 loop reads CASSPPGGEYSYNEQFF. The CDR3 nucleotides are TGTGCCAGCAGCCCCCCCGGAGGGGAGTACTCCTACAATGAGCAGTTCTTC.

This clonotype came up a few times. This sequence joins TRBV28 and TRBJ2-3, with 9 bases aligning to TRBD1. Germline-derived CDR1 and CDR2 are MDHEN and SYDVKM. Trimming cost V 1 base and J 4 bases; bases outside gene matches: 6. This CDR3 is built from 16 residues. CDR3 coding DNA: TGTGCCAGCAGTTTATCGGGACAGGGTCAGGCAGATACGCAGTATTTT. The encoded protein is CASSLSGQGQADTQYF.

The V and J genes are TRBV24-1 and TRBJ1-2; D is unresolved. CDR1 is KGHDR, CDR2 SFDVKD, per germline. Trimming stripped 4 bases from V and 4 bases from J, with 15 bases between. The CDR3 totals 15 residues. The DNA for the CDR3 is TGTGCCACCAGTGACGGAACTAGTCGGACCTATGGCTACACCTTC. This sequence encodes CATSDGTSRTYGYTF.

The chain has TRBV3-1 and TRBJ2-3; the D gene is possibly TRBD1 (5 bases). Trimming removed 2 bases at V and 1 base at J, with 7 bases between. This CDR3 has 14 amino acids. Germline V gives CDR1 LGHDT, CDR2 YNNKEL (reference sequence). CDR3 sequence reads: CASSQTGGTDTQYF. CDR3 DNA: TGTGCCAGCAGCCAAACAGGCGGCACAGATACGCAGTATTTT.

This clonotype was seen repeatedly, ten times or more. V usage is TRBV29-1 and J usage is TRBJ1-2; 7 nucleotides agree with TRBD1. The CDR3 sequence is 14 residues long. CDR1 is SQVTM and CDR2 is ANQGSEA in the germline V gene. J was trimmed by 6 bases and V by 1 base; bases with no gene match: 8. The DNA for the CDR3 is TGCAGCGTTGAAGCTATCAGACAGGGAGATGGCTACACCTTC. As protein: CSVEAIRQGDGYTF.

This clonotype showed up many times. The chain carries TRBV18 and TRBJ2-5; D not certain. The CDR3 covers 13 residues. Germline CDR1 KGHSH, CDR2 LQKENI. Trimming removed 0 bases at V and 4 bases at J, with 6 bases between. This CDR3 is CASSPPGRETQYF. For the CDR3, the DNA is TGTGCCAGCTCACCACCGGGCAGAGAGACCCAGTACTTC.

The rearrangement uses TRBV11-2 and TRBJ2-3; 8 bases are shared with TRBD1. Trimming at V came to 3 bases and at J to 1 base, leaving 3 bases not matched to a gene. CDR3 size: 15 residues. CDR1 and CDR2 from the germline V gene are SGHAT and FQNNGV. This CDR3 reads CASSFRQGRTDTQYF. Written as DNA, the CDR3 is TGTGCCAGCAGCTTTAGACAGGGGCGCACAGATACGCAGTATTTT.

Notes on this clonotype: A much larger clone lies one base from this, so it may be a read error. The V gene is TRBV7-9, the J gene TRBJ1-1, with D unclear. The CDR3 consists of 12 residues. Trimming cost V 5 bases and J 3 bases, with 7 bases left between them. CDR1 is SEHNR and CDR2 is FQNEAQ in the germline V gene (reference sequence). The CDR3 DNA reads TGTGCCAGCAGCAAAGGAGACACTGAAGCTTTCTTT. It specifies CASSKGDTEAFF.

The chain combines TRBV6-5 with TRBJ2-3; D may be TRBD1 (5 bases). V lost 2 bases, J lost 1 base, and 10 bases lay in between. The CDR3 extends over 15 amino acids. Germline lookup yields CDR1 MNHEY and CDR2 SVGAGI. CDR3 sequence reads: CASSYLRAGTDTQYF. The CDR3 bases are TGTGCCAGCAGTTACCTCAGGGCCGGCACAGATACGCAGTATTTT.

This clonotype was counted at least ten times. The rearrangement joins TRBV24-1 to TRBJ2-1; D might be TRBD1 (6 bases). Per the germline V gene, CDR1 is KGHDR and CDR2 is SFDVKD. The CDR3 consists of 17 residues. The germline V and J ends were trimmed by 4 bases and 0 bases, with 15 bases remaining between them. CDR3 in DNA: TGTGCCACCAGTGAGGGTCAGGGGCCCCCCTCCTACAATGAGCAGTTCTTC. This translates into CATSEGQGPPSYNEQFF.

This clonotype occurred many times. The chain is built from TRBV12-3 or TRBV12-4 and TRBJ2-2; no firm D call. The CDR3 covers 11 residues. Trimming pared 7 bases from V and 5 bases from J, leaving 5 bases between. For the CDR3, the DNA is TGTGCCAGCACGCTAACCGGGGAGCTGTTTTTT. Translated, it gives CASTLTGELFF.

V is TRBV20-1 and J is TRBJ2-1; 7 bases are a match to TRBD2. The CDR3 is 15 residues long. CDR1 is DFQATT, CDR2 SNEGSKA, per germline (reference sequence). J lost 3 bases, V lost 1 base, and 6 bases had no gene match. The DNA of the CDR3 is TGCAGTGCTAGAGGGGTGGGGGGGTACTACAATGAGCAGTTCTTC. It codes for CSARGVGGYYNEQFF.

This clonotype was seen ten or more times. The chain couples TRBV24-1 to TRBJ2-6, with D unclear. This CDR3 is built from 14 residues. V was trimmed by 7 bases and J by 0 bases, leaving 6 bases between them. Germline loops: CDR1 KGHDR, CDR2 SFDVKD. The DNA for the CDR3 is TGTGCCACCAGCGCCGACTCTGGGGCCAACGTCCTGACTTTC. It codes for CATSADSGANVLTF.

This clonotype was seen a handful of times. This chain joins TRBV12-3 or TRBV12-4 and TRBJ2-1, with 9 bases matching TRBD2. Germline trimming cut 3 bases from V and 3 bases from J; bases unmatched to any gene: 6. The CDR3 runs to 16 residues. CDR3 residues: CASSLREGLIYNEQFF. In DNA form, the CDR3 reads TGTGCCAGCAGTTTGCGGGAGGGCCTAATCTACAATGAGCAGTTCTTC.

This clonotype has more than one count but fewer than ten. V gene TRBV29-1 combines with J gene TRBJ1-6, with D hard to call. The CDR3 runs to 15 residues. The germline V and J ends were trimmed by 6 bases and 6 bases, with 18 bases remaining between them. The germline V gene encodes CDR1 SQVTM and CDR2 ANQGSEA. In DNA form, the CDR3 reads TGCAGCGTGGCTGCTCAGGCGGGCGGTAATTCACCCCTCCACTTT. Protein product: CSVAAQAGGNSPLHF. Full variable domain (missing parts from reference TRBV29-1 and TRBJ1-6): SAVISQKPSRDICQRGTSLTIQCQVDSQVTMMFWYRQQPGQSLTLIATANQGSEATYESGFVIDKFPISRPNLTFSTLTVSNMSPEDSSIYLCSVAAQAGGNSPLHFGNGTRLTVT.

This clonotype was detected ten times or more. This chain joins TRBV12-3 or TRBV12-4 and TRBJ2-5; D is unclear. The V end lost 3 bases, the J end lost 5 bases, and 7 bases lay between the germline ends. This CDR3 has 12 amino acids. CDR3 sequence reads: CASSFSWETQYF. The CDR3 coding sequence is TGTGCCAGCAGTTTTTCGTGGGAGACCCAGTACTTC.

There are many counts of this clonotype. The rearrangement uses TRBV12-3 or TRBV12-4 and TRBJ1-1; TRBD1 is a possible D gene (6 bases). The CDR3 runs 15 residues. V gave up 4 bases and J gave up 4 bases, with 16 bases separating them. This chain's CDR3 is CASSSRAGAGTEAFF. In DNA form, the CDR3 reads TGTGCCAGCAGTTCCCGGGCAGGGGCAGGCACTGAAGCTTTCTTT.

Ten or more counts support this clonotype. The chain is built from TRBV29-1 and TRBJ1-5; no definite D call. Deletions cut 4 bases from V and 2 bases from J, with 12 bases between. Germline lookup yields CDR1 SQVTM and CDR2 ANQGSEA. The CDR3 runs 14 residues. The CDR3, as DNA: TGCAGCGTTGCCGACCCGGAGGGCAATCAGCCCCAGCATTTT. It codes for CSVADPEGNQPQHF.